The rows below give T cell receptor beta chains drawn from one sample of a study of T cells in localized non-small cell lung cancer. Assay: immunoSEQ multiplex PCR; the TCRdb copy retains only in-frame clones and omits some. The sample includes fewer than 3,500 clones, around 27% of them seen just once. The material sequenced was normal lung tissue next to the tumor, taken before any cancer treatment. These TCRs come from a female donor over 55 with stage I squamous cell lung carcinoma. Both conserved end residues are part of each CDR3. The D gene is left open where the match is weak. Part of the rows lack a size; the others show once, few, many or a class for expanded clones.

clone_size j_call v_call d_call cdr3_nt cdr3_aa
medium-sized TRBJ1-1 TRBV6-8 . TGTGCCAGCACCGCACCGGGGAGGGACACTGAAGCTTTCTTT CASTAPGRDTEAFF
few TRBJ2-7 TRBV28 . TGTGCCAGCAGTTACAGGACCGACGTGAGGGCTCTCTACGAGCAGTACTTC CASSYRTDVRALYEQYF
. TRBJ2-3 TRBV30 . TGTGCCTGGACCCTTGGCGGAGGTGAGGCAGATACGCAGTATTTT CAWTLGGGEADTQYF
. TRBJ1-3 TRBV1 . TGCGCCAGCAGCCAAGATAGAGGGTCCTCTGGAAACACCATATATTTT CASSQDRGSSGNTIYF
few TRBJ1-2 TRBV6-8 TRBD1 TGTGCCAGCAGAAGGACAGGGGGCTTCTCTGTCTATGGCTACACCTTC CASRRTGGFSVYGYTF
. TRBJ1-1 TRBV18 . TGTGCCAGCTCCCCTGATAGAGGTTTGGACACTGAAGCTTTCTTT CASSPDRGLDTEAFF
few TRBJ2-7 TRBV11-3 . TGTGCCAGCAGCTTAAGGCAGGGAATAAACGAGCAGTACTTC CASSLRQGINEQYF
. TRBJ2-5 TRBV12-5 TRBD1 TGTGCTAGTGGTCTCCCCCAGGGGGTCCAAGAGACCCAGTACTTC CASGLPQGVQETQYF
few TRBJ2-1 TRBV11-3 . TGTGCCAGCAGCGAGGAAAGCTCCTACAATGAGCAGTTCTTC CASSEESSYNEQFF
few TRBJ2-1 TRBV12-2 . TGTGCCACCGCACTAGCGGGAGGGCCTTTTTCCAACAATGAGCAGTTCTTC CATALAGGPFSNNEQFF
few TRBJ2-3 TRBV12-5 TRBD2 TGTGCCAGTCCGGGACTAGCGGTTACAGATACGCAGTATTTT CASPGLAVTDTQYF
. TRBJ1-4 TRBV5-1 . TGCGCCAGCAGCTTGACAGAACCAACTAATGAAAAACTGTTTTTT CASSLTEPTNEKLFF
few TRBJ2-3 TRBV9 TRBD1 TGTGCCAGCAGCGTAGACGGGACAGACCCAAATACGCAGTATTTT CASSVDGTDPNTQYF
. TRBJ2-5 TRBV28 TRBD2 TGTGCCAGCAGCTCTACTAGCGGGTACCAAGAGACCCAGTACTTC CASSSTSGYQETQYF
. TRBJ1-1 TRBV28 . TGTGCCAGCAGTTCCCGGGGAACATTTAACACTGAAGCTTTCTTT CASSSRGTFNTEAFF
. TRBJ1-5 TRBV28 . TGTGCCACCCTGGACGCGCCTAATCAGCCCCAGCATTTT CATLDAPNQPQHF
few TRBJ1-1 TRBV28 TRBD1 TGTGCCAGCAGGACTAGACAGGGATACACTGAAGCTTTCTTT CASRTRQGYTEAFF
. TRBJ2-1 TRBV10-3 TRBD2 TGTGCCATCAGTGAGAGGGGGACTAGCGGGAGTGATGAGCAGTTCTTC CAISERGTSGSDEQFF
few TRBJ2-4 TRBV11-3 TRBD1 TGTGCCAGCAGCGCAGACAGGGGGGGAAACATTCAGTACTTC CASSADRGGNIQYF
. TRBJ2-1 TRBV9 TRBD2 TGTGCCAGCAGGACTAGCGGGAAAGATGAGCAGTTCTTC CASRTSGKDEQFF
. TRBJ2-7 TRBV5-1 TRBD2 TGCGCCAGCAGCCCCGGGACTAGCGGGGGGAGCTCCTACGAGCAGTACTTC CASSPGTSGGSSYEQYF
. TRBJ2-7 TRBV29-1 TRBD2 TGCAGCAGTCGGGGGGAGCTCAACGAGCAGTACTTC CSSRGELNEQYF
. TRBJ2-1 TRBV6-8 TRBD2 TGTGCCAGCAGCGATCCGGGACTAGCGGGAGGCGCCTATACGAGCTCCTACAATGAGCAGTTCTTC CASSDPGLAGGAYTSSYNEQFF
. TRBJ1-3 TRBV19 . TGTGCCAGTAGTACCGGGGACCTTGGAAACACCATATATTTT CASSTGDLGNTIYF
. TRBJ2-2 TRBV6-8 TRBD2 TGTGCCAGCAGTTCCCTAGGAGCGGGAGATACCGGGGAGCTGTTTTTT CASSSLGAGDTGELFF
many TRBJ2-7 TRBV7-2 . TGTGCCAGCAGCCGAGGACGCCTCTACGAGCAGTACTTC CASSRGRLYEQYF
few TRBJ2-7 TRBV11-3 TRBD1 TGTGCCAGCAGCTCATCCCCGGGACAGGGCCCCTACGAGCAGTACTTC CASSSSPGQGPYEQYF
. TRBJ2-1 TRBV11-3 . TGTGCCAGCAGTGACAGCCGCTCCTACAATGAGCAGTTCTTC CASSDSRSYNEQFF
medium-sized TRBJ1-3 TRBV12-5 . TGTGCCAGCATCTACAGGCGTCGAAACACCATATATTTT CASIYRRRNTIYF